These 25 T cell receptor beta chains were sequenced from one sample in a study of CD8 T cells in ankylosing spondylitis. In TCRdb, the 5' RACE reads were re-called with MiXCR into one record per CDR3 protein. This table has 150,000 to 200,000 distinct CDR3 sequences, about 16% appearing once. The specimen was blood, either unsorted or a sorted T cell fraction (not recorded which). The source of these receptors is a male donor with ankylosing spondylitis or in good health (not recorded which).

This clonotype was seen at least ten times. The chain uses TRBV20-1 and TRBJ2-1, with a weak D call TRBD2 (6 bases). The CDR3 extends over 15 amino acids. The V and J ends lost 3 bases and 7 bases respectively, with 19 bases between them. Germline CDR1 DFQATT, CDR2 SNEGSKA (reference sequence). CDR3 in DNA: TGCAGTGCTAGCCCCCCTAGCGTCTTCTCAAATGAGCAGTTCTTC. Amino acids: CSASPPSVFSNEQFF.

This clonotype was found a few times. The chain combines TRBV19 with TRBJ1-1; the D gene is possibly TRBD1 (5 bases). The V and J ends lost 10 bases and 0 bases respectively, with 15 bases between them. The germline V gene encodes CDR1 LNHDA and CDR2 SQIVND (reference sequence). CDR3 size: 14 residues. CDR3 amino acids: CATTTGTVNTEAFF. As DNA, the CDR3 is TGTGCCACAACAACCGGGACCGTGAACACTGAAGCTTTCTTT. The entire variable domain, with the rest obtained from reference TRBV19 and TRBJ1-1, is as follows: DGGITQSPKYLFRKEGQNVTLSCEQNLNHDAMYWYRQDPGQGLRLIYYSQIVNDFQKGDIAEGYSVSREKKESFPLTVTSAQKNPTAFYLCATTTGTVNTEAFFGQGTRLTVV.

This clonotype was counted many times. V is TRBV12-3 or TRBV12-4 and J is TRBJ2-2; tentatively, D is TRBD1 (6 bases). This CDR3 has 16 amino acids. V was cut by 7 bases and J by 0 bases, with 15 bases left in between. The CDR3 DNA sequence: TGTGCCAGCACTCTTGGGACATTTACGAACACCGGGGAGCTGTTTTTT. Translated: CASTLGTFTNTGELFF.

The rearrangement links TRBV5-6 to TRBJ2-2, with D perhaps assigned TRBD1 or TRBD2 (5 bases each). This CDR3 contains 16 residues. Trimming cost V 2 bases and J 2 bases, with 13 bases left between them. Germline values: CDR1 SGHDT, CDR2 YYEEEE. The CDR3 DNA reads TGTGCCAGCAGCTTCTATGGGACCCTAAACACCGGGGAGCTGTTTTTT. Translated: CASSFYGTLNTGELFF.

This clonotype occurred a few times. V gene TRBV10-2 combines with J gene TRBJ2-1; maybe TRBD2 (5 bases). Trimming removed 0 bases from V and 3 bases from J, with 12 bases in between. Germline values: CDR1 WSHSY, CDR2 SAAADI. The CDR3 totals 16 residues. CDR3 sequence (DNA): TGCGCCAGCAGTGAGTCGAATCTAGCCAGCTACAATGAGCAGTTCTTC. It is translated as CASSESNLASYNEQFF.

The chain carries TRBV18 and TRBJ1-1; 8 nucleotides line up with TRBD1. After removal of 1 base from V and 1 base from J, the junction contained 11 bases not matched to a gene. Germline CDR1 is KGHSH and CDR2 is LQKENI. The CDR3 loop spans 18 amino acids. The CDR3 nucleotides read TGTGCCAGCTCACCACGGGGGGCCGGGACAGGCGCGAACACTGAAGCTTTCTTT. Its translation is CASSPRGAGTGANTEAFF.

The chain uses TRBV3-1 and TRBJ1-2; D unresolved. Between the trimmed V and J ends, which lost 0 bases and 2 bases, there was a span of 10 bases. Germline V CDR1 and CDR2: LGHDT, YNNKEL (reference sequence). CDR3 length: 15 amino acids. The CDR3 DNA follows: TGTGCCAGCAGCCAAGATGCCTCGGCCAACTATGGCTACACCTTC. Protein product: CASSQDASANYGYTF.

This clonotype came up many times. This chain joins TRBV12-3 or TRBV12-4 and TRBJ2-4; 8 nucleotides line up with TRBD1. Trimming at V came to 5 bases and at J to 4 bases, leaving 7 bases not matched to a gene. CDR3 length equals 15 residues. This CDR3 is CASSKTGATKNIQYF. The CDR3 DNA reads TGTGCCAGCAGTAAGACAGGGGCTACTAAAAACATTCAGTACTTC.

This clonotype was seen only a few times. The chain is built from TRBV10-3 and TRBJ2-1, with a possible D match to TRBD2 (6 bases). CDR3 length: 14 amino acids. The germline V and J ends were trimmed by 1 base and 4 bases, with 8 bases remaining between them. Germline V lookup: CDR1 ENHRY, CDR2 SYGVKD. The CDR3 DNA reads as TGTGCCATCAGTGAGTTTGGAGGGTACAATGAGCAGTTCTTC. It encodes CAISEFGGYNEQFF.

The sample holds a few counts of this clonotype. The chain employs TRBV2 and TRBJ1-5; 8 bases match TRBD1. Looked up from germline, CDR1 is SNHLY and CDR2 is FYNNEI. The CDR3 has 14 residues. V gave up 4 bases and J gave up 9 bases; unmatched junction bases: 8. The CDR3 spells CASSGGQGRPPQHF. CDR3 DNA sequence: TGTGCCAGCAGTGGCGGACAGGGAAGGCCGCCCCAGCATTTT. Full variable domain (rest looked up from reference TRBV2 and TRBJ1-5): EPEVTQTPSHQVTQMGQEVILRCVPISNHLYFYWYRQILGQKVEFLVSFYNNEISEKSEIFDDQFSVERPDGSNFTLKIRSTKLEDSAMYFCASSGGQGRPPQHFGDGTRLSIL.

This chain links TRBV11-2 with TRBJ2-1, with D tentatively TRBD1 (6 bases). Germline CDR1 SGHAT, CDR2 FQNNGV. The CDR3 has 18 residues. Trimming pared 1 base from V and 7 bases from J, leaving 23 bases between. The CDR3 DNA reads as TGTGCCAGCAGCTTAGCTTACAGGGCTAGTGCAAATGGGAATGAGCAGTTCTTC. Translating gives CASSLAYRASANGNEQFF.

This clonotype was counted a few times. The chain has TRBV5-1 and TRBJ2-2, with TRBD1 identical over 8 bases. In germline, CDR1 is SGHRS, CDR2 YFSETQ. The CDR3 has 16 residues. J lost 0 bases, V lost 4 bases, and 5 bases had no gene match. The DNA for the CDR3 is TGCGCCAGCAGCACACGGACAGGGCCGAACACCGGGGAGCTGTTTTTT. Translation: CASSTRTGPNTGELFF.

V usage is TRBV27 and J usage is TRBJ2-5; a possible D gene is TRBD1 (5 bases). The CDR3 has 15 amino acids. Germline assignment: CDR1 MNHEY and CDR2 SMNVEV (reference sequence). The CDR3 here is CVLLPAGQGIETQYF. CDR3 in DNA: TGTGTCCTCCTCCCGGCAGGGCAGGGTATAGAGACCCAGTACTTC.

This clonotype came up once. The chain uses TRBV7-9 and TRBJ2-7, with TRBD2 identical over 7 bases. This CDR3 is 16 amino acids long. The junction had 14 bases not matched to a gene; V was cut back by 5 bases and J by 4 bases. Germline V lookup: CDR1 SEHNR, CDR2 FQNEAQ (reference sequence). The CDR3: CASSPLLSREIYEQYF. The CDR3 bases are TGTGCCAGCAGCCCACTTCTCTCGCGGGAGATTTACGAGCAGTACTTC.

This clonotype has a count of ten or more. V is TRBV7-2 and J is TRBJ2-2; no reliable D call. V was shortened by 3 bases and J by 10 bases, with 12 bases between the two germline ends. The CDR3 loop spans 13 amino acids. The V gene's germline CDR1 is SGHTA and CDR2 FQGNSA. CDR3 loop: CASSFISVAELFF. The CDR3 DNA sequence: TGTGCCAGCAGCTTTATCAGTGTAGCGGAGCTGTTTTTT.

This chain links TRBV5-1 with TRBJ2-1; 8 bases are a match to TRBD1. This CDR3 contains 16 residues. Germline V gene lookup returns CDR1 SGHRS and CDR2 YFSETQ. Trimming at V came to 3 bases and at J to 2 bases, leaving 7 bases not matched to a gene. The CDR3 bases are TGCGCCAGCAGCTGGATTCCGGGACAGGCCTACAATGAGCAGTTCTTC. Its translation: CASSWIPGQAYNEQFF. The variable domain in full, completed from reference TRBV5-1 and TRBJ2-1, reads KAGVTQTPRYLIKTRGQQVTLSCSPISGHRSVSWYQQTPGQGLQFLFEYFSETQRNKGNFPGRFSGRQFSNSRSEMNVSTLELGDSALYLCASSWIPGQAYNEQFFGPGTRLTVL.

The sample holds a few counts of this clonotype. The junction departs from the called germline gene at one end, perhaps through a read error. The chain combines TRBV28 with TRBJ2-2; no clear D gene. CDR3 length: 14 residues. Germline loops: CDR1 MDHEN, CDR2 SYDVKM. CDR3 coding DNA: TGTGCCAGCAGTCCCGATACAAACAGCGGGGAGCTGTTTTTT. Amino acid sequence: CASSPDTNSGELFF.

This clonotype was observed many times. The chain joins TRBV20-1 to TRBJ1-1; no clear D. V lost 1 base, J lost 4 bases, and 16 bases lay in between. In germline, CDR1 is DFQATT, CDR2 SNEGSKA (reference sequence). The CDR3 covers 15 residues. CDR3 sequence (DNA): TGCAGTGCTAGAGGCGGTAGAGCGGAAGGCACTGAAGCTTTCTTT. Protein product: CSARGGRAEGTEAFF.

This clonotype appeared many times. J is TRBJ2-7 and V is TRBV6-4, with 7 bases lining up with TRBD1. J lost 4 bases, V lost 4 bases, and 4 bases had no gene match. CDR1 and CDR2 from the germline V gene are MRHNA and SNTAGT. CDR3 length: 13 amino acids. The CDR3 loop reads CASSARQGYEQYF. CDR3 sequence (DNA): TGTGCCAGCAGTGCCAGACAGGGATACGAGCAGTACTTC.

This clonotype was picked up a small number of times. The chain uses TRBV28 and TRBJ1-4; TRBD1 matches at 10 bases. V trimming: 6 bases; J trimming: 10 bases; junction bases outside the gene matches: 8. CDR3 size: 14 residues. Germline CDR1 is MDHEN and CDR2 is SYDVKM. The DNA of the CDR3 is TGTGCCAGCAGGACAGGGGGCACCTCGGGAAAACTGTTTTTT. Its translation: CASRTGGTSGKLFF.

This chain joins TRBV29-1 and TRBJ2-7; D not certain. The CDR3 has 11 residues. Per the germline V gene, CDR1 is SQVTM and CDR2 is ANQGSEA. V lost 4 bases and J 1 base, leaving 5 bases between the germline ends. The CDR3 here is CSVGASYEQYF. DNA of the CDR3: TGCAGCGTTGGGGCGTCCTACGAGCAGTACTTC.

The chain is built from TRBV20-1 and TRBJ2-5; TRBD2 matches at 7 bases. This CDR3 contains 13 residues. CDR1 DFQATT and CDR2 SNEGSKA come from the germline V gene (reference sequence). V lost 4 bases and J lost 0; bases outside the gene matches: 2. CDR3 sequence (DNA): TGCAGTGCTAATAGCGGGTACCAAGAGACCCAGTACTTC. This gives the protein CSANSGYQETQYF.

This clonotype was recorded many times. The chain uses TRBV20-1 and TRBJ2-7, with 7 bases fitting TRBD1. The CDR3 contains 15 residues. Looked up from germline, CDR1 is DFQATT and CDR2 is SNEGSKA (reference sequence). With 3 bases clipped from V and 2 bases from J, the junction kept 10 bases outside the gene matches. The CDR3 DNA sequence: TGCAGTGCTAGCGATGTGACAGGGTCTACCTACGAGCAGTACTTC. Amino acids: CSASDVTGSTYEQYF.

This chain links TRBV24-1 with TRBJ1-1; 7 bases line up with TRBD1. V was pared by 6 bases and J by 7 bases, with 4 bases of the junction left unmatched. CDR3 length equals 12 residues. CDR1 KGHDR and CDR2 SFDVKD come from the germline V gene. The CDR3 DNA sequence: TGTGCCACCAGTCGGACAGGCGATGAAGCTTTCTTT. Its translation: CATSRTGDEAFF.

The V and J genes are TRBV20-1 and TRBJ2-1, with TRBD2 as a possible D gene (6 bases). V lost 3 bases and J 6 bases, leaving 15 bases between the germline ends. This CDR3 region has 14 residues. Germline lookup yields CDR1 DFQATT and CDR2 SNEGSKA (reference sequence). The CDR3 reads CSASLAGPTNEQFF. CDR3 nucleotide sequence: TGCAGTGCTAGTTTGGCGGGACCGACCAATGAGCAGTTCTTC.